This T cell receptor beta chain stems from a study of early T cells in non-severe SARS-CoV-2 infection. Findings and caveats of the study: Using VDJdb, the matching emphasized anti-spike CD8 responses while missing private and CD4 specificities.

This clonotype was counted ten times or more. The antigen remains undetermined. In the library, individual cDNA molecules carried attached unique molecular identifiers. TCRdb reprocessed the 5' RACE reads with MiXCR, giving one entry per CDR3 protein. The sample carries several thousand distinct CDR3 sequences, under 5.5% recorded once. CDR1 and CDR2 (germline): SGHNT, YYREEE (reference sequence). The CDR3 consists of 14 residues. V shed 4 bases and J 5 bases; nucleotides not matched to a gene: 7. V and J are TRBV5-4 and TRBJ2-5, with 8 bases aligning to TRBD1. The TCR originated in an adult who was a healthcare worker with PCR-confirmed SARS-CoV-2 infection or an uninfected control (not recorded which). The material sequenced was whole blood. The CDR3 nucleotides are TGTGCCAGCAGCGAAGCAGGGGGCTGGGAGACCCAGTACTTC. Its protein product is CASSEAGGWETQYF. Complete variable domain (other parts from reference TRBV5-4 and TRBJ2-5): ETGVTQSPTHLIKTRGQQVTLRCSSQSGHNTVSWYQQALGQGPQFIFQYYREEENGRGNFPPRFSGLQFPNYSSELNVNALELDDSALYLCASSEAGGWETQYFGPGTRLLVL.